This TCR beta chain was recorded in a study of radiotherapy plus CTLA-4 blockade in lung cancer. About the research overall: Objective responses occurred in around 20% of patients; around 30% had disease control.

Study-level findings and limits: Reports state that early shifts in blood T cell clones, with interferon-beta, best predicted response. Tumor-origin TCR clones grew in blood after radiotherapy plus ipilimumab.

Assay: immunoSEQ multiplex PCR; the TCRdb copy retains only in-frame clones and omits some. The sample lists more than 55,000 clones, more than 60% seen once, with roughly 15% in the top ten. Worth noting for this clone: What it recognizes is unknown.

Chemo-refractory metastatic non-small-cell lung cancer patients were treated with focal radiation plus CTLA-4 blockade with ipilimumab. Germline V gives CDR1 MNHEY, CDR2 SMNVEV (reference sequence). The CDR3 sequence is 12 residues long. V was trimmed by 5 bases and J by 8 bases, leaving 10 bases between them. The sequences come from peripheral blood, collected from a patient treated with radiotherapy plus ipilimumab. This TCR was recovered from a human donor with non-small cell lung cancer who had a complete response to radiotherapy plus ipilimumab. The chain combines TRBV27 with TRBJ2-1; a weak D match, TRBD1 (5 bases). DNA for the CDR3: TGTGCCAGCAGTAACCAGGGCTATGAGCAGTTCTTC. It yields the protein CASSNQGYEQFF.